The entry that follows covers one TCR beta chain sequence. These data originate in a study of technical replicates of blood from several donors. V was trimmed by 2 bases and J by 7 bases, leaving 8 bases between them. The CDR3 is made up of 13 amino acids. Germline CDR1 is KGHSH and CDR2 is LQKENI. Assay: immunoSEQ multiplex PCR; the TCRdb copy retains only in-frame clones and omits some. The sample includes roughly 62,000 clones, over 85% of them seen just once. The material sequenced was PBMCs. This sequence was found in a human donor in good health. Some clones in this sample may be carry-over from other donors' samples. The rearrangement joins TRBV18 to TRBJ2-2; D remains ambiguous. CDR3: CASSPILDGELFF. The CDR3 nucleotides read TGTGCCAGCTCACCAATCTTAGACGGGGAGCTGTTTTTT. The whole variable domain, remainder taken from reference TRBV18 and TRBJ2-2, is NAGVMQNPRHLVRRRGQEARLRCSPMKGHSHVYWYRQLPEEGLKFMVYLQKENIIDESGMPKERFSAEFPKEGPSILRIQQVVRGDSAAYFCASSPILDGELFFGEGSRLTVL.